This T cell receptor (beta chain) was documented in a study of PD-1 blockade in classical Hodgkin lymphoma (dated by TCRdb to the early 2020s). Some background on the complete study: Nivolumab dosing was 3 mg/kg intravenously every 2 weeks, continuing until either disease progression or unacceptable toxicity. The study used CyTOF and TCR beta sequencing to define a peripheral blood immune signature of response to PD-1 blockade in classical Hodgkin lymphoma.

Comments on this clone: The antigen it binds to is not known. Per-base qualities were not stored, and no clone one base away is much larger.

The time point label of this sample denotes: cycle 4 day 1 (C4D1), after less than 7 weeks of nivolumab. All trial patients had relapsed after autologous stem cell transplantation, with cohorts A, B and C differing in prior brentuximab vedotin exposure. The trial cohort comprised a few dozen patients with relapsed/refractory classical Hodgkin lymphoma whose best overall responses were complete response, partial response or progressive disease. Trial patients were treated with single-agent nivolumab in the multi-cohort phase II CheckMate 205 trial. An independent review committee assessed best overall response using the 2007 International Working Group response criteria. Trial PBMCs were collected just before the start of nivolumab (C1D1) and during therapy at cycle 2 day 1 and cycle 4 day 1. Peripheral blood was collected in 8 mL Vacutainer Cell Preparation Tubes, from which PBMCs were isolated by centrifugation and then cryopreserved.

General findings and caveats noted by the study authors: Among trial patients, those achieving complete response had baseline diversity similar to that of newly diagnosed patients, while diversity was significantly lower in partial responders and progressors. Lower diversity was observed in patients in whom nivolumab was started less than 1 year after ASCT, and these patients were excluded from later analyses so that confounding by immune reconstitution would be avoided. By C4D1, a significant rise was seen in CD4+ TCR diversity but not in CD8+ TCR diversity (p=0.0027 vs p=0.16), and the rise was most apparent among complete responders (p=0.02). The study was restricted to a single clinical trial cohort, and the causes of repertoire differences, possibly disease activity or prior therapy, were left undefined. Newly diagnosed patients were reported to have lower baseline TCR diversity than healthy donors, and relapsed/refractory patients were reported to have lower baseline TCR diversity still.

Genomic DNA was isolated using the Qiagen DNeasy kit from unsorted PBMCs as well as from negatively selected CD4+ and CD8+ fractions. Amplification of TCR beta CDR3 regions was done by immunoSEQ multiplex PCR with primers that anneal to V and J segments. A synthetic immune receptor repertoire was used to minimize amplification bias, and any residual bias was removed computationally once sequencing was done. The authors processed their data as follows. Custom Python scripts were used to quantify repertoire diversity as the Shannon entropy index. Unsorted, CD4+ and CD8+ repertoires were analyzed separately, except in combined analyses where CD4+ and CD8+ sequences were merged in silico. Clonal expansion was defined as at least a 2-fold frequency increase after treatment relative to C1D1, with a pseudocount of 0.5 for undetected baseline clones. Clones with 0 or 1 copy at C1D1 were defined as singleton clones, while clones with 2 or more copies were defined as non-singleton clones. By matching protein sequences in sorted samples from the same patient, clones expanded in unsorted samples were annotated as CD4+, CD8+ or unknown. Wilcoxon tests on paired samples were used to test changes in diversity from C1D1 to C4D1. In its TCRdb copy, this immuneACCESS table keeps in-frame sequences only and misses some clones. Where compared with another copy, unresolved V genes explain less than half of these, and the others have no known cause. V, J and clone size are those of that table, while D and trimming were read from the DNA. The sample yields about 110,000 clones; approximately 89% were counted once. The ten largest make up roughly 19% of the sample.

V sheds 1 base and J sheds 0 bases, leaving 22 bases between their ends. Inclusive of the bounding cysteine and phenylalanine, the CDR3 is 20 residues long. Kept here is only the CDR3 DNA, which spans 60 bases and is read in frame from base 1. According to the germline V gene, CDR1 reads SGHDN and CDR2 reads FVKESK. The V gene is TRBV14 and the J gene is TRBJ1-3; no D gene can be assigned with confidence. This TCR was recovered from a human donor with classical Hodgkin lymphoma. Sequenced here: peripheral blood mononuclear cells (PBMCs), sampled before the fourth cycle of nivolumab. The DNA sequence follows: TGTGCCAGCAGCCAAGGGCTCTCCGGTTGGTCAAGGAGCTCTGGAAACACCATATATTTT. Its protein product is CASSQGLSGWSRSSGNTIYF.